The clone carrying this T cell receptor beta chain appeared a single time. This sample is part of a study of blood T cells in healthy people across ages. Per germline, CDR1 SQVTM and CDR2 ANQGSEA. The CDR3 contains 12 residues. Trimming removed 4 bases at V and 4 bases at J, with 10 bases between. Primers used in a second PCR of about 6 to 11 cycles were a sample-barcoded 5' primer and a J-beta primer mix. TCRdb analysed the 5' RACE reads with MiXCR anew, one entry per CDR3 protein. The table has 750,000 to 1,000,000 distinct CDR3 sequences, about 29% seen once. These same records also appear under a second study, on T cells of mothers and their children.

V gene TRBV29-1 combines with J gene TRBJ1-2; no firm D call. Input material: blood. The clonotype was recovered from a woman in her 40s in good health. CDR3 amino acids: CSVGSIFYGYTF. As DNA, the CDR3 is TGCAGCGTTGGGTCGATCTTCTATGGCTACACCTTC.